The source of this T cell receptor (beta chain) is a study of shared clonotypes between healthy human individuals. In the authors' workflow: There were no quality scores in the junction-only immunoSEQ sequences, so filtering differed. Method: immunoSEQ multiplex PCR; TCRdb's copy keeps in-frame clones and lacks some. The DNA was the basis for D and trimming; V, J and clone size are from that table. Found here are roughly 200,000 clones, approximately 62% of them singletons; the top ten hold about 9.4%. There were only Caucasian adults among the donors, and all lived in Nashville, Tennessee. This sequence was found in a man in his thirties or forties in good health. The sample was memory CD4+ T cells sorted from blood. Regarding subset: CD45RA-negative fraction.

The CDR3, as DNA: TGTGCCAGCAGTTCCGACAGTGGTAATCAGCCCCAGCATTTT. Translated: CASSSDSGNQPQHF. The chain is built from TRBV2 and TRBJ1-5, with a tentative D call TRBD1 (5 bases). Germline lookup yields CDR1 SNHLY and CDR2 FYNNEI. V lost 5 bases and J 4 bases, leaving 12 bases between the germline ends. CDR3 length equals 14 residues. Supplemented by reference TRBV2 and TRBJ1-5, the full variable domain reads EPEVTQTPSHQVTQMGQEVILRCVPISNHLYFYWYRQILGQKVEFLVSFYNNEISEKSEIFDDQFSVERPDGSNFTLKIRSTKLEDSAMYFCASSSDSGNQPQHFGDGTRLSIL.